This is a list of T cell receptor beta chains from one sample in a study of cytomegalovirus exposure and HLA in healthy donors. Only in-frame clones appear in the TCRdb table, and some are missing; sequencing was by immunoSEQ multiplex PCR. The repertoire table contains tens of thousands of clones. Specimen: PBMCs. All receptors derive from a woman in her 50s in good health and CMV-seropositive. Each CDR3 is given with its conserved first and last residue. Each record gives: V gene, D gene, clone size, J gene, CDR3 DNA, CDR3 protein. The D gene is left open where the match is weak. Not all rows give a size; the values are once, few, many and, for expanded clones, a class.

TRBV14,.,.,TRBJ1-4,TGTGCCAGCAGCCAAGATGGGGGGGAGCCTAATGAAAAACTGTTTTTT,CASSQDGGEPNEKLFF
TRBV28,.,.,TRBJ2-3,TGTGCCAGCAGCCGGGCTCTGACAGAAGATACGCAGTATTTT,CASSRALTEDTQYF
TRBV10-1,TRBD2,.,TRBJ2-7,TGCGCCAGCAGTGACGGGGGGACCTACGAGCAGTACTTC,CASSDGGTYEQYF
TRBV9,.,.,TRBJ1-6,TGTGCCAGCAGCGTAGAAGGGGTCACCTATAATTCACCCCTCCACTTT,CASSVEGVTYNSPLHF
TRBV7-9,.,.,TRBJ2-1,TGTGCCAGCAGCTTGGAGGGGGCCGGCTACAATGAGCAGTTCTTC,CASSLEGAGYNEQFF
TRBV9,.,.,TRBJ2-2,TGTGCCAGCAGCGCCGAAGGGGTCCCGGGCACCGGGGAGCTGTTTTTT,CASSAEGVPGTGELFF
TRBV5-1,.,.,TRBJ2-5,TGCGCCAGCAGCTTGAAGCTAGCAGCCGCCCAAGAGACCCAGTACTTC,CASSLKLAAAQETQYF
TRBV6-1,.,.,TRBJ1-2,TGTGCCAGCAGTGAAAATGGCGGACGGGACTACTATGGCTACACCTTC,CASSENGGRDYYGYTF
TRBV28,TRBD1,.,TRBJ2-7,TGTGCCAGCAGTTTGGGGACAGGGGACAACTACGAGCAGTACTTC,CASSLGTGDNYEQYF
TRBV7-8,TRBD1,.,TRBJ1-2,TGTGCCAGCAGCTTAGGAGGGACAGCGAGGAACTATGGCTACACCTTC,CASSLGGTARNYGYTF
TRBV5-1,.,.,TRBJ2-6,TGCGCCAGCAGCCCTTATTCCTCTGGGGCCAACGTCCTGACTTTC,CASSPYSSGANVLTF
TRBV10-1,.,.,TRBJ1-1,TGCGCCAGCAGTGAGCAGGGGAACACTGAAGCTTTCTTT,CASSEQGNTEAFF
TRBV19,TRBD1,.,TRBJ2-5,TGTGCCAGTACATCCCGGGACAGTAATCTCCAAGAGACCCAGTACTTC,CASTSRDSNLQETQYF
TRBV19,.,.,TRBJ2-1,TGTGCCAGTAGCCTTAGCGGATTTTCCTACAATGAGCAGTTCTTC,CASSLSGFSYNEQFF
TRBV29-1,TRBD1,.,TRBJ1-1,TGCAGCGTTGAAGGAGACAGGGGATTGAACACTGAAGCTTTCTTT,CSVEGDRGLNTEAFF
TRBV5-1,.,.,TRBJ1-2,TGCGCCAGCAGCTTGTCTCGGGGGAACTATGGCTACACCTTC,CASSLSRGNYGYTF
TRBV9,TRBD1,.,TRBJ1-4,TGTGCCAGCAGCGCGAGGACAGGGTCCGAAAAACTGTTTTTT,CASSARTGSEKLFF
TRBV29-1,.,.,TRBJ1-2,TGCAGCGCAAACCAGGGAAACTATGGCTACACCTTC,CSANQGNYGYTF
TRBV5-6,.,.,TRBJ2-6,TGTGCCAGCAGCTTCCGGGGGTCCCCAGCTGGGGCCAACGTCCTGACTTTC,CASSFRGSPAGANVLTF
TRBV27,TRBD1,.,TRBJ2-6,TGTGCCAGCAGCCCCCTCCAGGGGGCTGGGGCCAACGTCCTGACTTTC,CASSPLQGAGANVLTF
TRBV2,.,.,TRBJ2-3,TGTGCCAACCCGACAGGGAGGACAGATACGCAGTATTTT,CANPTGRTDTQYF
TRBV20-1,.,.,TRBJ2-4,TGCAGTGCGAGTACCGACATCATTCAGTACTTC,CSASTDIIQYF
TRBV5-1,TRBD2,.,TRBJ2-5,TGCGCCAGCAGCAATAGCGGGAGAGGGCGAGAGACCCAGTACTTC,CASSNSGRGRETQYF
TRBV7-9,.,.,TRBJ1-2,TGTGCCAGCAGCCCCGGGAGGGGCTATGGCTACACCTTC,CASSPGRGYGYTF
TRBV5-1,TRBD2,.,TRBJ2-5,TGCGCCAGCAGCTTGAGGCTAGCGGGAGGTGGGGAGACCCAGTACTTC,CASSLRLAGGGETQYF
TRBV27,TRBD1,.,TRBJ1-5,TGTGCCAGCAGAACCAGGGGGCAGGCTAGTCAGCCCCAGCATTTT,CASRTRGQASQPQHF
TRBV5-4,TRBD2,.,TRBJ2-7,TGTGCCAGCAGCTCCGGACTAGCGGGAGGGTACGAGCAGTACTTC,CASSSGLAGGYEQYF
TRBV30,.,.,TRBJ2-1,TGTGCCTGGAGTTCGGACAGCCCGGGGTACAATGAGCAGTTCTTC,CAWSSDSPGYNEQFF
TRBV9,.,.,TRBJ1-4,TGTGCCAGCAGCGCGATTCAGGGAACTAATGAAAAACTGTTTTTT,CASSAIQGTNEKLFF
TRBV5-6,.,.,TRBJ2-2,TGTGCCAGCAGCTTTGGGCAGTCCACCGGGGAGCTGTTTTTT,CASSFGQSTGELFF
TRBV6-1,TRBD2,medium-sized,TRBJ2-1,TGTGCCAGCAGCACTAGCGGCACCTACAATGAGCAGTTCTTC,CASSTSGTYNEQFF
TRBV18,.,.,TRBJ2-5,TGTGCCAGCTCACAGGGGTACCAAGAGACCCAGTACTTC,CASSQGYQETQYF
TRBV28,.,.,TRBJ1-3,TGTGCCAGCAATTATCAGGATAGGCCTGGAAACACCATATATTTT,CASNYQDRPGNTIYF
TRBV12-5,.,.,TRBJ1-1,TGTGCTAGTGGTTTGGTAGGGGCAGATAGGGGTGAAGCTTTCTTT,CASGLVGADRGEAFF
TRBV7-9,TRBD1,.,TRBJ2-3,TGTGCCAGCAGCCCGGGACAGAGCTCTGTCACAGATACGCAGTATTTT,CASSPGQSSVTDTQYF
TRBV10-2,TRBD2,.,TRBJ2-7,TGCGCCAGCAGTGAATCGGCGGGGGGGCTCTACGAGCAGTACTTC,CASSESAGGLYEQYF
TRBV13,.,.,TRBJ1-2,TGTGCCAGCAAACGGTGGGGGGGGGCGAGTGGCTACACCTTC,CASKRWGGASGYTF
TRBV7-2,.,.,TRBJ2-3,TGTGCCAGCAGCTACGGGGGGCCCCGCACAGATACGCAGTATTTT,CASSYGGPRTDTQYF
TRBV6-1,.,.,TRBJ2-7,TGTGCCAGCAGTGAAGGTCGAGGGGAGGTCGACGAGCAGTACTTC,CASSEGRGEVDEQYF
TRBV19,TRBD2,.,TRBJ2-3,TGTGCCAGCTCCCCGGAGCGGGGAGGAGATACGCAGTATTTT,CASSPERGGDTQYF
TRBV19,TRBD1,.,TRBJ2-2,TGTGCCAGCGCCTCGACAGGGGGAACCGGGGAGCTGTTTTTT,CASASTGGTGELFF
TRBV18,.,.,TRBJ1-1,TGTGCCAGCTCACCACCGTTACAGGCAAACACTGAAGCTTTCTTT,CASSPPLQANTEAFF
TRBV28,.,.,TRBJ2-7,TGTGCCAGCAGCTCGGGAGGGGACAGCGATTACTACGAGCAGTACTTC,CASSSGGDSDYYEQYF
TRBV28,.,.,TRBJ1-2,TGTGCCAGCAGTTCACAGAGCTATGGCTACACCTTC,CASSSQSYGYTF
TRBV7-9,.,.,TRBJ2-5,TGTGCCAGCAGCCATGGTTGGGGCGGTTGGCAAGAGACCCAGTACTTC,CASSHGWGGWQETQYF